The clone carrying this T cell receptor beta chain was counted between two and nine times. The authors ran a second PCR of about 6 to 12 cycles using a sample-barcoded 5' primer and a J-beta primer mix. Samples each returned at least 2.5 million CDR3-containing paired-end reads. Using its own MiXCR run on the 5' RACE reads, TCRdb lists one record per CDR3 protein. This repertoire shows approximately 730,000 distinct CDR3 sequences, 53% found once; its top ten account for 40% to 50%. The data were obtained in a study of blood T cells in healthy people across ages. The germline CDR1 and CDR2 sequences are DFQATT and SNEGSKA (reference sequence). V was clipped by 8 bases and J by 10 bases; unmatched bases: 6. The CDR3 runs 12 residues.

The clonotype originates from a man of 80 years or more in good health. J is TRBJ2-1 and V is TRBV20-1; 12 positions agree with TRBD1. Material for sequencing was blood. The CDR3 nucleotides are TGCAGTACAGGGGACAGGGGGCGGGAGCAGTTCTTC. It yields the protein CSTGDRGREQFF.